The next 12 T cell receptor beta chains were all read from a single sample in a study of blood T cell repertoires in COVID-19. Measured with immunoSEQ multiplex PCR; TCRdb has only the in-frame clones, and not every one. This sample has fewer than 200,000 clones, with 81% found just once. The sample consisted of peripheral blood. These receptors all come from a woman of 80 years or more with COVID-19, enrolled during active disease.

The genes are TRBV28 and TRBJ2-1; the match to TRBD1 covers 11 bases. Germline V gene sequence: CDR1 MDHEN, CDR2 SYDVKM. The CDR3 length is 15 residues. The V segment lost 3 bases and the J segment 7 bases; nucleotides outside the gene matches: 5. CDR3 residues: CASSFLDRGLNEQFF. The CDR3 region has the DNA TGTGCCAGCAGTTTTCTGGACAGGGGGCTTAATGAGCAGTTCTTC.

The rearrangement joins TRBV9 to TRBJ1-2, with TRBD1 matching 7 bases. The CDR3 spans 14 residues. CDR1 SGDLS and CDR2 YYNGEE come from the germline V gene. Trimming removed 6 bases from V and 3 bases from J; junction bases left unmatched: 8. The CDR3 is CASTPGGSDYGYTF. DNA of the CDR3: TGTGCCAGCACCCCAGGGGGTTCTGACTATGGCTACACCTTC.

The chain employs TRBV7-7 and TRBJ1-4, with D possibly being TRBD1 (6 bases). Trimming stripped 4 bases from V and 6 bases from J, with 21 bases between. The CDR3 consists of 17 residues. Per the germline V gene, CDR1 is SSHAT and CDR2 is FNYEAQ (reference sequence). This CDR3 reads CASSSLVDRPFDEKLFF. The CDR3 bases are TGTGCCAGCAGCTCCCTAGTTGACAGGCCGTTTGATGAAAAACTGTTTTTT. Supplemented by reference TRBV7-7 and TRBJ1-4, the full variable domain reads GAGVSQSPRYKVTKRGQDVTLRCDPISSHATLYWYQQALGQGPEFLTYFNYEAQPDKSGLPSDRFSAERPEGSISTLTIQRTEQRDSAMYRCASSSLVDRPFDEKLFFGSGTQLSVL.

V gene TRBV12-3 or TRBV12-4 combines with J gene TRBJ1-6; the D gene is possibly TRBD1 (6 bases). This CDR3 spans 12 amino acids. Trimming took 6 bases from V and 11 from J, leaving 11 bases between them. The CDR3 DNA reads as TGTGCCAGCAGACAGGGTAAGGCACCCCTCCACTTT. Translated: CASRQGKAPLHF.

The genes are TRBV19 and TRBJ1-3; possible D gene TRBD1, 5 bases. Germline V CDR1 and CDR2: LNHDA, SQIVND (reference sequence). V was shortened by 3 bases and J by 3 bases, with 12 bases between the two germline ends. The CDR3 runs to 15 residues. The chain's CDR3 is CASSIQGMGGNTIYF. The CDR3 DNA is TGTGCCAGTAGTATCCAGGGAATGGGTGGAAACACCATATATTTT. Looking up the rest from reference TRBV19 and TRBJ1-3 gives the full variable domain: DGGITQSPKYLFRKEGQNVTLSCEQNLNHDAMYWYRQDPGQGLRLIYYSQIVNDFQKGDIAEGYSVSREKKESFPLTVTSAQKNPTAFYLCASSIQGMGGNTIYFGEGSWLTVV.

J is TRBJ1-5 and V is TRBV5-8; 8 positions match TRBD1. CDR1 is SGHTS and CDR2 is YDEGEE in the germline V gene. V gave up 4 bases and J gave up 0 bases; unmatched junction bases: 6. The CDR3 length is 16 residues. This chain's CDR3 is CASSRGTGDSNQPQHF. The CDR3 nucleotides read TGTGCCAGCAGCCGCGGGACAGGTGATAGCAATCAGCCCCAGCATTTT.

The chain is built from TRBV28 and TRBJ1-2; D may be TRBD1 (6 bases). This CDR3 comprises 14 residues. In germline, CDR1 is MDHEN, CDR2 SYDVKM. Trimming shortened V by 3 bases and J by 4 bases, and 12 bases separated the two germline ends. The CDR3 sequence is CASSLGAIRYGYTF. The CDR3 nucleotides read TGTGCCAGCAGTTTGGGGGCAATACGCTATGGCTACACCTTC.

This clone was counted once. This CDR3 reads CASSQAATDREQFF. The CDR3, as DNA: TGTGCCAGCAGCCAAGCAGCTACGGACAGGGAGCAGTTCTTC. The chain is built from TRBV3-1 (or the pseudogene TRBV3-2) and TRBJ2-1; 7 positions agree with TRBD1. The length of the CDR3 is 14 residues. With V trimmed by 1 base and J by 10 bases, 7 bases remained unmatched. Germline V lookup: CDR1 LGHDT, CDR2 YNNKEL (reference sequence).

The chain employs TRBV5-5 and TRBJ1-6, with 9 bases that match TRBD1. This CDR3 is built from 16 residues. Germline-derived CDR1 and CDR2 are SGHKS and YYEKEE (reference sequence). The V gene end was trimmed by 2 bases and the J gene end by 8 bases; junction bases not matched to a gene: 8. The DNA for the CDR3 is TGTGCCAGCAGCTTTCTGACAGGGGGGAACCATTCACCCCTCCACTTT. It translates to CASSFLTGGNHSPLHF.

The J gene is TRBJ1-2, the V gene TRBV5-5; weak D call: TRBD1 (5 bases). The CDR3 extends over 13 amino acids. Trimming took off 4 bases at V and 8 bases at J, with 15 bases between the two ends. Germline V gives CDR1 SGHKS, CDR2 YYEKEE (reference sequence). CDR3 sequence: CASSPRVLEGYTF. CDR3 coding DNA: TGTGCCAGCAGCCCCAGGGTTCTGGAAGGCTACACCTTC. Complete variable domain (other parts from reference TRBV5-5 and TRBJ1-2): DAGVTQSPTHLIKTRGQQVTLRCSPISGHKSVSWYQQVLGQGPQFIFQYYEKEERGRGNFPDRFSARQFPNYSSELNVNALLLGDSALYLCASSPRVLEGYTFGSGTRLTVV.

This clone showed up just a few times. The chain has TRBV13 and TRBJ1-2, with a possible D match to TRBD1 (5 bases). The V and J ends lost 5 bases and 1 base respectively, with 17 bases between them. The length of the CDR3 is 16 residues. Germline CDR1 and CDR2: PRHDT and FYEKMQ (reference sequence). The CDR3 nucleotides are TGTGCCAGCAGCAACTCCGGGACTAAGGTTAACTATGGCTACACCTTC. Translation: CASSNSGTKVNYGYTF.

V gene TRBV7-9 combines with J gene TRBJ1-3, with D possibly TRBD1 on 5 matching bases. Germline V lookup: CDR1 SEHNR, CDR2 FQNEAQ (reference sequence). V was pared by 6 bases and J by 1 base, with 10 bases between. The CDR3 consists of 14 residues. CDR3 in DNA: TGTGCCAGCAGATCAACAGGTTCTGGAAACACCATATATTTT. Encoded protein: CASRSTGSGNTIYF.